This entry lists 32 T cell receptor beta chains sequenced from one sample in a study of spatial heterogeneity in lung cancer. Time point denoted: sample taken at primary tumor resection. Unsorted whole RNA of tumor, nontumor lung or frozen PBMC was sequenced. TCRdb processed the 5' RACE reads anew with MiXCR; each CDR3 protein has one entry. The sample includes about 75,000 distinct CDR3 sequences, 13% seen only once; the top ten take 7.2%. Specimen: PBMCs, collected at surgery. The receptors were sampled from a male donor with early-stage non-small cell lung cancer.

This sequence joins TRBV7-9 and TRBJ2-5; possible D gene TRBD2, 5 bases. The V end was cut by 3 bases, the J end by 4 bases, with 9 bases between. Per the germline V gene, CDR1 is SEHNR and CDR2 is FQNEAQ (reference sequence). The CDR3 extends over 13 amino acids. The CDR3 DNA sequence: TGTGCCAGCAGCTTTAGCGATCGAGAGACCCAGTACTTC. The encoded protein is CASSFSDRETQYF.

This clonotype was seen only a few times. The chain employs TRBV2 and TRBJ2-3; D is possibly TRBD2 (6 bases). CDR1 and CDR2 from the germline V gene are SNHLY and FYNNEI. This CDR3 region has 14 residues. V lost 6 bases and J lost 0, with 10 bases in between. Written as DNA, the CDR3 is TGTGCCAGCAGGGGGGGAAGGAGCACAGATACGCAGTATTTT. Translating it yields CASRGGRSTDTQYF.

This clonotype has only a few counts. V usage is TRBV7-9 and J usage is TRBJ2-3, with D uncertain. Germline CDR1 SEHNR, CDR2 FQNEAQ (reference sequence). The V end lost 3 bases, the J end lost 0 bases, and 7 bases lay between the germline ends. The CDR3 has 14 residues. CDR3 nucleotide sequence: TGTGCCAGCAGCTTCCGTGGGAGCACAGATACGCAGTATTTT. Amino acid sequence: CASSFRGSTDTQYF.

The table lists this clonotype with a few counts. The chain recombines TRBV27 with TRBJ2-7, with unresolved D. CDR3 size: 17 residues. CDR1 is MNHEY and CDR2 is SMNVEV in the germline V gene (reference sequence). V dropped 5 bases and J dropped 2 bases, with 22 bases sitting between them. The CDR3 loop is CASSPRATNFGTYEQYF. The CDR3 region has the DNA TGTGCCAGCAGTCCCCGCGCTACTAACTTTGGCACCTACGAGCAGTACTTC.

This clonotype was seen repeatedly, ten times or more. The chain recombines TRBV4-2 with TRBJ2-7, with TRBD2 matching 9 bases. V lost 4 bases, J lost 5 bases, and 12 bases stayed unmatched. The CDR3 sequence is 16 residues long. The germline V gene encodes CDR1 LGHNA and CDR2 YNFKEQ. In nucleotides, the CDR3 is TGTGCCAGCAGCCCAACTCCTAGCGGGAAGTCCCACGAGCAGTACTTC. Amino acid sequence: CASSPTPSGKSHEQYF.

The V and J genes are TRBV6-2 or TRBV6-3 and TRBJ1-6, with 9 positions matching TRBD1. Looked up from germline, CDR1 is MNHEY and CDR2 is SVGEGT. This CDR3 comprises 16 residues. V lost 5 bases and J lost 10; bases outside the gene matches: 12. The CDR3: CASSPTGGRGESPLHF. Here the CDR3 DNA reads TGTGCCAGCAGTCCTACAGGGGGCCGGGGTGAATCACCCCTCCACTTT.

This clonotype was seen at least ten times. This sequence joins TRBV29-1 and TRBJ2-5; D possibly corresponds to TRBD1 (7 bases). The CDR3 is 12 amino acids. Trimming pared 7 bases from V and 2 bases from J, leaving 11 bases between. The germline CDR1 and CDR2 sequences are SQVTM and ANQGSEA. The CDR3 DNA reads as TGCAGCGGCAGGGGGAGGCAAGAGACCCAGTACTTC. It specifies CSGRGRQETQYF.

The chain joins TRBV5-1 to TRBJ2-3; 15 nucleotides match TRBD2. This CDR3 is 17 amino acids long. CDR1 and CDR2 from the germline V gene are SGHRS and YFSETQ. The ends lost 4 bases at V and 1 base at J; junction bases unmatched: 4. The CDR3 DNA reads TGCGCCAGCAGCCAACGGACTAGCGGGGGGGGCACAGATACGCAGTATTTT. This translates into CASSQRTSGGGTDTQYF.

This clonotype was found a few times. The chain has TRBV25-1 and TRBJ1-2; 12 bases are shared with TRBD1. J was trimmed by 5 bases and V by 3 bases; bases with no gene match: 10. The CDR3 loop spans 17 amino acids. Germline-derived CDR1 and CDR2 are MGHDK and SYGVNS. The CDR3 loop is CASSDSWDRGHRYGYTF. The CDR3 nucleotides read TGTGCCAGCAGTGATTCCTGGGACAGGGGGCATAGGTATGGCTACACCTTC.

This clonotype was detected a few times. The DNA of the CDR3 is TGTGCCAGTCGACTAGCGGGAGGAGGAACGCAGTATTTT. As protein: CASRLAGGGTQYF. The V and J genes are TRBV6-2 or TRBV6-3 and TRBJ2-3, with 13 positions matching TRBD2. Germline V gene sequence: CDR1 MNHEY, CDR2 SVGEGT. The ends lost 9 bases at V and 9 bases at J; junction bases unmatched: 6. CDR3 size: 13 residues.

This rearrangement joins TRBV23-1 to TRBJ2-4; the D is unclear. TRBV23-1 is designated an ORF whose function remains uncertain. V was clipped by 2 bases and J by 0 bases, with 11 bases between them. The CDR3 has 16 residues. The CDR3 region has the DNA TGCGCCAGCAGTCAAGAAGGTTTTCTAGCCAAAAACATTCAGTACTTC. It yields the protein CASSQEGFLAKNIQYF.

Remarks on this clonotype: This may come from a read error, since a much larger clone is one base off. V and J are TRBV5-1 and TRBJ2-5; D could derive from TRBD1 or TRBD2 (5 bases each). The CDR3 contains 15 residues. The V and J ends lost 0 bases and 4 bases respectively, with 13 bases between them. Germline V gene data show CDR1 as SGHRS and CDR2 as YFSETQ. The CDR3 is CASSLVPGPRETQYF. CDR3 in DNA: TGCGCCAGCAGCTTGGTTCCGGGGCCCCGAGAGACCCAGTACTTC. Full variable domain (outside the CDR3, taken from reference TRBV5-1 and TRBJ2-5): KAGVTQTPRYLIKTRGQQVTLSCSPISGHRSVSWYQQTPGQGLQFLFEYFSETQRNKGNFPGRFSGRQFSNSRSEMNVSTLELGDSALYLCASSLVPGPRETQYFGPGTRLLVL.

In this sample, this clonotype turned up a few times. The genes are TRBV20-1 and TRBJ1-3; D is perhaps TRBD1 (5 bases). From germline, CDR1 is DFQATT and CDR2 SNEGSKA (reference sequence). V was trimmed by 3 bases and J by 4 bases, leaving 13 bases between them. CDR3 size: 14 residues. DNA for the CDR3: TGCAGTGCTAGGGATGGGGGGACGGGAAACACCATATATTTT. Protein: CSARDGGTGNTIYF.

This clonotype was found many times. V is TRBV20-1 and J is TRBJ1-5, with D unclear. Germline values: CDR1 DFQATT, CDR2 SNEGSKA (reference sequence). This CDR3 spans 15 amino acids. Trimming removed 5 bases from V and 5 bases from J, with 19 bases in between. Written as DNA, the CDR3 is TGCAGTGCTTCCGGGGAGTGGGCCGTCGATCAGCCCCAGCATTTT. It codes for CSASGEWAVDQPQHF.

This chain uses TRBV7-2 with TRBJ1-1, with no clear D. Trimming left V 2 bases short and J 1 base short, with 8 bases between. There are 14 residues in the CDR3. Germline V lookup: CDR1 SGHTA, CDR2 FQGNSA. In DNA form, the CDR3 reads TGTGCCAGCAGCTTATCGGGCGCGAACACTGAAGCTTTCTTT. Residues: CASSLSGANTEAFF.

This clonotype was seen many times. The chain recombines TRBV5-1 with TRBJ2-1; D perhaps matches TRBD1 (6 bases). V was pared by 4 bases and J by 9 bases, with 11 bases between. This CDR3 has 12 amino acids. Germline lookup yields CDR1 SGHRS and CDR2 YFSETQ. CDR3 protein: CASSRTGTEQFF. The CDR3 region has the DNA TGCGCCAGCAGCAGAACAGGGACTGAGCAGTTCTTC. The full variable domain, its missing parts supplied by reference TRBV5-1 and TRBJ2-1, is KAGVTQTPRYLIKTRGQQVTLSCSPISGHRSVSWYQQTPGQGLQFLFEYFSETQRNKGNFPGRFSGRQFSNSRSEMNVSTLELGDSALYLCASSRTGTEQFFGPGTRLTVL.

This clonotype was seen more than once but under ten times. This CDR3 reads CASSGPAGGIYYGYTF. CDR3 sequence (DNA): TGTGCCAGCAGCGGGCCTGCCGGGGGCATCTACTATGGCTACACCTTC. V and J are TRBV7-8 and TRBJ1-2, with a tentative D call TRBD1 (6 bases). The germline V gene encodes CDR1 SGHVS and CDR2 FQNEAQ. V was clipped by 5 bases and J by 3 bases, with 19 bases between them. CDR3 size: 16 residues.

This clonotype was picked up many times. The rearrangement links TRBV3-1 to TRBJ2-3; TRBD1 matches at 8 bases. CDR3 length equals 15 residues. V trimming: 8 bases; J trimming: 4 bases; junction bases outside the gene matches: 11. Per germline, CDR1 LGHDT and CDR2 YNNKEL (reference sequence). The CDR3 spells CASGGGQGMADTQYF. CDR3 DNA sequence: TGTGCCAGCGGAGGCGGACAGGGAATGGCAGATACGCAGTATTTT.

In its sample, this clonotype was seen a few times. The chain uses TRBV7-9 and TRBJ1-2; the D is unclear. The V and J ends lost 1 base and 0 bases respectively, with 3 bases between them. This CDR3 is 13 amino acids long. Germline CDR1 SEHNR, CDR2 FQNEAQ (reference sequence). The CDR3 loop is CASSLVANYGYTF. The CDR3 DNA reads TGTGCCAGCAGCTTAGTGGCTAACTATGGCTACACCTTC. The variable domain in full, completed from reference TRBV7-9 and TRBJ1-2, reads DTGVSQNPRHKITKRGQNVTFRCDPISEHNRLYWYRQTLGQGPEFLTYFQNEAQLEKSRLLSDRFSAERPKGSFSTLEIQRTEQGDSAMYLCASSLVANYGYTFGSGTRLTVV.

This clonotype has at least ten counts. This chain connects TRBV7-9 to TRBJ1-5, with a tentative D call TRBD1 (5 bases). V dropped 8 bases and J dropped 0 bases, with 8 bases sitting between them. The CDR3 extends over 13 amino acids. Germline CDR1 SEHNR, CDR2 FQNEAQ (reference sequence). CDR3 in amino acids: CASGTDSNQPQHF. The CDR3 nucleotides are TGTGCCAGCGGGACGGATAGCAATCAGCCCCAGCATTTT.

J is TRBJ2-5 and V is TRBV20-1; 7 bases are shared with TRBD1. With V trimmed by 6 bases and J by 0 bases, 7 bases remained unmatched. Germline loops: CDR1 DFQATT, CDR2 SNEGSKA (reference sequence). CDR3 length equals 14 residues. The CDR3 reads CSARTGRNQETQYF. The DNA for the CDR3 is TGCAGTGCCAGGACAGGACGAAACCAAGAGACCCAGTACTTC.

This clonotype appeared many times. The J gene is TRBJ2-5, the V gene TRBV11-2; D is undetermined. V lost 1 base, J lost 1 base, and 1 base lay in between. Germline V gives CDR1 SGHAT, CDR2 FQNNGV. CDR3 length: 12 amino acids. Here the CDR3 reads CASSLGQETQYF. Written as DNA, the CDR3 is TGTGCCAGCAGCTTAGGCCAAGAGACCCAGTACTTC.

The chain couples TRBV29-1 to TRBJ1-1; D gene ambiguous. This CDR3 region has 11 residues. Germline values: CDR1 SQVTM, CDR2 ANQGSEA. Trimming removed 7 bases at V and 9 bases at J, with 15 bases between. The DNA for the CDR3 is TGCAGCGGTTGGCTCGGGGAAAAAGCTTTCTTT. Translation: CSGWLGEKAFF.

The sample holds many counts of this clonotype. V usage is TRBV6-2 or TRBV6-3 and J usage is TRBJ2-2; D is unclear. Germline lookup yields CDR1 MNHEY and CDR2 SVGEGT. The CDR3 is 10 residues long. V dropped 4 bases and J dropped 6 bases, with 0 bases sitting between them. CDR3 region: CASSSGELFF. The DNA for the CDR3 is TGTGCCAGCAGTTCCGGGGAGCTGTTTTTT.

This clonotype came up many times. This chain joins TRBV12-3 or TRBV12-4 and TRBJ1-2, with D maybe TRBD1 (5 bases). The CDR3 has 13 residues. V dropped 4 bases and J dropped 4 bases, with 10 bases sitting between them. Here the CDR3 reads CASSSQGRYGYTF. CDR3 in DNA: TGTGCCAGCAGTTCTCAGGGTCGCTATGGCTACACCTTC.

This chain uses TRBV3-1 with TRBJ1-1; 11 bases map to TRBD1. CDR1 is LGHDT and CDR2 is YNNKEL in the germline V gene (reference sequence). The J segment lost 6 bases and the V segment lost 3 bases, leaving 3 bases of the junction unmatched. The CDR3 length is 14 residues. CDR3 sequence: CASSHGQGAPEAFF. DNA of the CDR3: TGTGCCAGCAGCCACGGACAGGGGGCACCTGAAGCTTTCTTT.

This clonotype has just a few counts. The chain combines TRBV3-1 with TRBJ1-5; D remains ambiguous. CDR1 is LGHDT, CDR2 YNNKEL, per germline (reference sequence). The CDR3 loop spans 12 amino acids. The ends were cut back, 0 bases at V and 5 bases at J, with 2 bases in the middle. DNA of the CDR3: TGTGCCAGCAGCCAAGACGATCAGCCCCAGCATTTT. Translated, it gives CASSQDDQPQHF.

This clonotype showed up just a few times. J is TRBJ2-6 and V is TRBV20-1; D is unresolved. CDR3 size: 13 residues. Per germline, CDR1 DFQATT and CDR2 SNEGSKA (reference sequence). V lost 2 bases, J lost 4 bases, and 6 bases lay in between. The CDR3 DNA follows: TGCAGTGCTAGATATCCGGGGGCCAACGTCCTGACTTTC. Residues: CSARYPGANVLTF.

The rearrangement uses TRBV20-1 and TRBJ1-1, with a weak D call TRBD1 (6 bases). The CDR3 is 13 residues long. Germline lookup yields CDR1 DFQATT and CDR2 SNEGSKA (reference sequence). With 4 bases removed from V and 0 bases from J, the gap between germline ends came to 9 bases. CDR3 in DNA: TGCAGTGCTACGAGGGGGGTGAACACTGAAGCTTTCTTT. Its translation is CSATRGVNTEAFF.

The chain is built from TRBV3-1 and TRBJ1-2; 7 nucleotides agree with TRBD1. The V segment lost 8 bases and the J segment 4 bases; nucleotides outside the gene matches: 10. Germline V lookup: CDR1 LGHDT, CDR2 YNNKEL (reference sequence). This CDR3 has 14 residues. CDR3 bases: TGTGCCAGCCAGCCGGGACAGTCCGCCTATGGCTACACCTTC. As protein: CASQPGQSAYGYTF.

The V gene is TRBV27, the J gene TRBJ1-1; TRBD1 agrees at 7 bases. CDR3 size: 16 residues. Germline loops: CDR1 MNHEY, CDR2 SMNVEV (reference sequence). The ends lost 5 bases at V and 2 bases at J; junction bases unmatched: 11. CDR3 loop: CASSDLPGQTNTEAFF. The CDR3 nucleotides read TGTGCCAGCAGTGACCTGCCGGGACAGACCAACACTGAAGCTTTCTTT.

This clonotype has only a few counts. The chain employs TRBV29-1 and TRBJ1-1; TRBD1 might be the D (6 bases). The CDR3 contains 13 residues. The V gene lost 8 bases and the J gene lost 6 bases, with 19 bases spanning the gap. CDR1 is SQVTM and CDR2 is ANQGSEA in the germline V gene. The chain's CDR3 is CSWAGALGAEAFF. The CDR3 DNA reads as TGCAGCTGGGCGGGGGCGTTGGGGGCTGAAGCTTTCTTT. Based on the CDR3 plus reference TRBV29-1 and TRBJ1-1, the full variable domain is SAVISQKPSRDICQRGTSLTIQCQVDSQVTMMFWYRQQPGQSLTLIATANQGSEATYESGFVIDKFPISRPNLTFSTLTVSNMSPEDSSIYLCSWAGALGAEAFFGQGTRLTVV.